The 3 T cell receptor beta chains below come from one sample, sequenced in a study of T cell responses to AZD1222 COVID-19 vaccine. TCRdb keeps only in-frame clones here, not all; method: immunoSEQ multiplex PCR. Found here are under 35,000 clones, roughly 90% of them singletons; the top ten hold around 15%. The sequencing used peripheral blood, collected 28 days after the second AZD1222 dose. All receptors derive from an adult who received the AZD1222 COVID-19 vaccine.

J is TRBJ2-7 and V is TRBV27; the match to TRBD2 covers 10 bases. The CDR3 contains 14 residues. Germline trimming cut 2 bases from V and 5 bases from J; bases unmatched to any gene: 3. Germline CDR1 and CDR2: MNHEY and SMNVEV (reference sequence). The DNA for the CDR3 is TGTGCCAGCAGTTTAACTAGCGGGGCCGACGAGCAGTACTTC. Its translation: CASSLTSGADEQYF.

The chain uses TRBV27 and TRBJ2-7; TRBD1 aligns across 8 bases. The ends lost 5 bases at V and 1 base at J; junction bases unmatched: 1. The CDR3 is 13 residues long. Germline assignment: CDR1 MNHEY and CDR2 SMNVEV (reference sequence). The CDR3 sequence is CASSRQGSYEQYF. Here the CDR3 DNA reads TGTGCCAGCAGTAGACAGGGGTCCTACGAGCAGTACTTC.

V gene TRBV4-3 combines with J gene TRBJ2-3; either TRBD1 or TRBD2 may supply D (6 bases each). The V end was cut by 2 bases, the J end by 0 bases, with 15 bases between. Germline CDR1 is LGHNA and CDR2 is YSLEER. There are 17 residues in the CDR3. This CDR3 is CASSQLPGAPSTDTQYF. DNA for the CDR3: TGCGCCAGCAGCCAACTACCGGGGGCACCGAGCACAGATACGCAGTATTTT.